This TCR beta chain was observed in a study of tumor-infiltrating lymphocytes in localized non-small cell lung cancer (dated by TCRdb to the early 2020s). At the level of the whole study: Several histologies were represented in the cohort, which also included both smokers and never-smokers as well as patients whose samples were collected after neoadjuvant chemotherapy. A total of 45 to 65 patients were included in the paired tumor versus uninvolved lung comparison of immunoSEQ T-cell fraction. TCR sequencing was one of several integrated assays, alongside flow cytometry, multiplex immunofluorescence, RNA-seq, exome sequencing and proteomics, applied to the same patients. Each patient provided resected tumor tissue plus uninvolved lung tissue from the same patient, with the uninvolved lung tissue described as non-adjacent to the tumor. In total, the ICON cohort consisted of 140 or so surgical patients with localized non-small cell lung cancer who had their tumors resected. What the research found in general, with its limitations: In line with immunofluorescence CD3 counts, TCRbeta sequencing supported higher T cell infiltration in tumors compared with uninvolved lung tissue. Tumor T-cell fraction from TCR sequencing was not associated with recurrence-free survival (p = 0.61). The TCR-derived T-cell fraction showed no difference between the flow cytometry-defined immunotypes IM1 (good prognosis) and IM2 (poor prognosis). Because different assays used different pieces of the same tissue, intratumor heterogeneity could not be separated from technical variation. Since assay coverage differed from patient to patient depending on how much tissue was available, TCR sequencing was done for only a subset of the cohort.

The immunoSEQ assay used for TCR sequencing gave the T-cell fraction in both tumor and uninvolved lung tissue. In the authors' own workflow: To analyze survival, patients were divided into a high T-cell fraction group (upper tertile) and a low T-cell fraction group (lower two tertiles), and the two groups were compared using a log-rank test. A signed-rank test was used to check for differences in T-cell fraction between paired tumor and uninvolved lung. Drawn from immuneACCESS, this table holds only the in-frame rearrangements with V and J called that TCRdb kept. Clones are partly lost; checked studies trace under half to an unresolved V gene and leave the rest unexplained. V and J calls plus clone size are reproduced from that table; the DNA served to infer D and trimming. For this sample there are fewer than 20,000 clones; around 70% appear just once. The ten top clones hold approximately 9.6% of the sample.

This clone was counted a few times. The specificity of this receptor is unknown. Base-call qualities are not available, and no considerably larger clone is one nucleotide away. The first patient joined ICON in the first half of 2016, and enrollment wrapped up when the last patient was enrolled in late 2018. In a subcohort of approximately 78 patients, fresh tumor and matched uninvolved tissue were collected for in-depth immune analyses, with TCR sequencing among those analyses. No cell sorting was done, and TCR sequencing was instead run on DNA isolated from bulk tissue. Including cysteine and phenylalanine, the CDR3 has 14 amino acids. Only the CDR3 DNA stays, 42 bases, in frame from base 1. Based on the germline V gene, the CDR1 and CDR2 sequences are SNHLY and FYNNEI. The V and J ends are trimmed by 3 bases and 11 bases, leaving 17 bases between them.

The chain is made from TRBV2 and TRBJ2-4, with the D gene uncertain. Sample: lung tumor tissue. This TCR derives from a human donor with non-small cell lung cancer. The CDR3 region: CASSEGVRVAVQYF. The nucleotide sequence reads TGTGCCAGCAGTGAGGGTGTCCGGGTGGCGGTTCAGTACTTC.